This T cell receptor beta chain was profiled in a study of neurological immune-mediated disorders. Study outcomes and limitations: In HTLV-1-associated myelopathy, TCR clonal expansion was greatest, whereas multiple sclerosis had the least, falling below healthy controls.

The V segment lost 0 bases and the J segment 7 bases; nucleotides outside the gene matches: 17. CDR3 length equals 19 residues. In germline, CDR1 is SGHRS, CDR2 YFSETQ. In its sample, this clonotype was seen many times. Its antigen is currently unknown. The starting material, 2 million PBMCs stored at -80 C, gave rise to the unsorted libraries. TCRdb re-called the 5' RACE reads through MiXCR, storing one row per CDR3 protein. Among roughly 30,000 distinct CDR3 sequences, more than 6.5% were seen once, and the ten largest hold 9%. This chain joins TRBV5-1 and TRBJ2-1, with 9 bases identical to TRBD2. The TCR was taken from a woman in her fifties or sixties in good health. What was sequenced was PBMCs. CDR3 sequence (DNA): TGCGCCAGCAGCTTGGTAAAGGCCCAGGCGGGAGGGCCGAAAAATGAGCAGTTCTTC. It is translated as CASSLVKAQAGGPKNEQFF.